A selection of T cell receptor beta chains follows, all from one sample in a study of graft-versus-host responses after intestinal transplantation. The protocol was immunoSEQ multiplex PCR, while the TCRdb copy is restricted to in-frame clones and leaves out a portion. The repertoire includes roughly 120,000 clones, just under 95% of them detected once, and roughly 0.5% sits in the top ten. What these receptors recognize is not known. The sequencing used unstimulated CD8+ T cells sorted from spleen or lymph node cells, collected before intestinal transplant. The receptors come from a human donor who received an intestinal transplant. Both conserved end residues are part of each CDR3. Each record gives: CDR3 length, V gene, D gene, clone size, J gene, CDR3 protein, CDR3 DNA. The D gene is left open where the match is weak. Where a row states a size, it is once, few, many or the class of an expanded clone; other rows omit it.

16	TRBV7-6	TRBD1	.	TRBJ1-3	CASSPQGANSGNTIYF	TGTGCCAGCAGCCCACAGGGGGCCAACTCTGGAAACACCATATATTTT
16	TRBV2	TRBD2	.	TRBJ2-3	CASSPPLAGGTDTQYF	TGTGCCAGCAGCCCCCCGTTAGCGGGAGGAACAGATACGCAGTATTTT
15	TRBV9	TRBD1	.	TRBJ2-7	CASSASGQSTYEQYF	TGTGCCAGCAGCGCCTCGGGACAGTCGACCTACGAGCAGTACTTC
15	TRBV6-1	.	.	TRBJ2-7	CASSPGASERSEQYF	TGTGCCAGCAGCCCAGGGGCTAGCGAACGGTCCGAGCAGTACTTC
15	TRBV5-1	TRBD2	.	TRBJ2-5	CASSLGLAGRETQYF	TGCGCCAGCAGCTTGGGCCTAGCGGGAAGAGAGACCCAGTACTTC
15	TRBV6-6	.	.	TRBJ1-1	CASSYPRDTHTEAFF	TGTGCCAGCAGTTACCCCAGGGACACCCACACTGAAGCTTTCTTT
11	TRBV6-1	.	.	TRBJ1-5	CASGINQPQHF	TGTGCCAGCGGTATCAATCAGCCCCAGCATTTT
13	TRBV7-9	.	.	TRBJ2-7	CASSLQGGYEQYF	TGTGCCAGCAGCTTACAAGGTGGCTACGAGCAGTACTTC
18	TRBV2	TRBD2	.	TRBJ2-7	CASSEPSGRAIGTYEQYF	TGTGCCAGCAGTGAGCCTAGCGGGAGGGCCATAGGTACGTACGAGCAGTACTTC
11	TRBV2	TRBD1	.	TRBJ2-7	CASRDRVKQYF	TGTGCCAGCAGGGACAGGGTAAAGCAGTACTTC
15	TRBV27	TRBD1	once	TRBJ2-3	CASSTRDSSTDTQYF	TGTGCCAGCAGTACCCGGGACAGTAGCACAGATACGCAGTATTTT
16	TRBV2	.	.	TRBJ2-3	CASSPQETVLTDTQYF	TGTGCCAGCAGTCCCCAAGAAACTGTACTCACGGATACGCAGTATTTT
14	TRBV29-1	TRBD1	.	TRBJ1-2	CSVEDGTGGNGYTF	TGCAGCGTTGAAGATGGGACAGGGGGAAATGGCTACACCTTC
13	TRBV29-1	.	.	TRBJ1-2	CSAEEGENYGYTF	TGCAGCGCCGAGGAGGGGGAGAACTATGGCTACACCTTC
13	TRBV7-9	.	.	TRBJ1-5	CASSFWSNQPQHF	TGTGCCAGCAGCTTTTGGAGCAATCAGCCCCAGCATTTT
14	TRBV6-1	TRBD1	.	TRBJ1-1	CASSETGFYTEAFF	TGTGCCAGCAGTGAGACAGGGTTTTATACTGAAGCTTTCTTT
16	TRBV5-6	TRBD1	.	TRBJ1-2	CASSSPSGGAGYGYTF	TGTGCCAGCAGCTCCCCCTCAGGGGGCGCAGGCTATGGCTACACCTTC
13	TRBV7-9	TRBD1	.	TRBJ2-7	CASSTAAGTGDNF	TGTGCCAGCAGCACCGCCGCAGGGACAGGGGATAACTTC
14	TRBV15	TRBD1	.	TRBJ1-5	CATSTGTGVQPQHF	TGTGCCACCAGCACCGGGACAGGGGTTCAGCCCCAGCATTTT
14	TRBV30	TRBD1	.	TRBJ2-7	CAWSVGRGSYEQYF	TGTGCCTGGAGTGTCGGCAGGGGGTCCTACGAGCAGTACTTC
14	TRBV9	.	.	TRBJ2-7	CASSVAAGTYEQYF	TGTGCCAGCAGCGTAGCGGCGGGGACATACGAGCAGTACTTC
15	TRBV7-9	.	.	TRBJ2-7	CASTAQGLNPYEQYF	TGTGCCAGCACCGCCCAGGGCCTTAATCCCTACGAGCAGTACTTC
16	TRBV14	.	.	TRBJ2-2	CASSQDGTGVGVGLFF	TGTGCCAGCAGCCAAGATGGGACCGGAGTCGGCGTGGGGCTGTTTTTT
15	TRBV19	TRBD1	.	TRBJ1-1	CASSPLDRGGTEAFF	TGTGCCAGTAGTCCTCTAGACAGGGGAGGCACTGAAGCTTTCTTT
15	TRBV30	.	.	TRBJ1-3	CAWSVSRVSGNTIYF	TGTGCCTGGAGTGTAAGCAGGGTCTCTGGAAACACCATATATTTT